This T cell receptor beta chain was documented in a study of blood T cells in healthy people across ages. Study as a whole: There was about one barcoded beta molecule captured by template switching per two T cells.

In the case of this clonotype: Its antigen is as yet unknown.

In terms of origin and age, donors were healthy Caucasian individuals from Russia aged roughly 6 to 95. Every participating donor contributed roughly 9.6 milliliters of peripheral blood through a draw. A second PCR, run for roughly 7 to 11 cycles, used a sample-barcoded 5' primer plus a J-beta primer mix. TCRdb analysed the 5' RACE reads with MiXCR anew, one entry per CDR3 protein. The sample has around 900,000 distinct CDR3 sequences, just over 50% seen once. General study points: Both higher diversity and more naive CD4+ cells marked long-lived donors when set against aged donors.

Trimming took 4 bases from V and 3 from J; bases not matched to a gene: 12. Germline loops: CDR1 LGHDT, CDR2 YNNKEL (reference sequence). This CDR3 is built from 17 residues. The clonotype comes from a woman aged 60-75 years in good health. The rearrangement links TRBV3-1 to TRBJ2-3, with TRBD2 matching over 8 bases. Sequenced material: blood. The CDR3 sequence: CASSRGLITSGTDTQYF. CDR3 sequence (DNA): TGTGCCAGCAGCCGCGGCCTAATCACTAGCGGTACAGATACGCAGTATTTT.